Given below is one T cell receptor beta chain in context. The data belong to a study of blood T cell repertoires in COVID-19. Across the study: Samples came from the United States, Italy and Spain, spanning acute and convalescent COVID-19.

CDR3 length: 18 residues. V lost 3 bases, J lost 1 base, and 20 bases lay in between. The germline gives CDR1 SGHNT, CDR2 YENEEA. Some clones are missing from TCRdb's copy, which holds only in-frame ones; the method was immunoSEQ multiplex PCR. The table has under 45,000 clones, more than 70% seen once; the top ten hold about 30%. The chain carries TRBV11-3 and TRBJ2-3; weak D call: TRBD2 (6 bases). This TCR derives from a man aged 60 to 75 with acute or convalescent COVID-19. The sample comprised peripheral blood. The CDR3 DNA is TGTGCCAGCAGCTTTATGCCGGGGATCCCGGGGGGCACAGATACGCAGTATTTT. Amino acids: CASSFMPGIPGGTDTQYF.